This T cell receptor beta chain was documented in a study of cytomegalovirus exposure and HLA in healthy donors. Findings and limits, study-wide: Judged likely to be a sequencing artifact was a cluster of highly shared sequence variants. CMV serostatus was the only recorded immune exposure for donors.

60 Vbeta and 13 Jbeta primers were used in PCR. Profiling relied on immunoSEQ multiplex PCR, and the TCRdb table lists in-frame clones only, not all of them. Among 150,000 to 200,000 clones listed, roughly three quarters were seen once. This clone was seen more than once but under ten times. Its antigen is unidentified. Losses at the gene ends were 5 bases for V and 6 bases for J; bases not matched to a gene: 8. This CDR3 has 14 residues. CDR1 is SGHTA and CDR2 is FQGTGA in the germline V gene. The chain has TRBV7-3 and TRBJ2-7, with 9 bases fitting TRBD1. This TCR came from a man in his forties in good health and CMV-seropositive. Material for sequencing was PBMCs. The CDR3 DNA reads TGTGCCAGCAGCCCGACAGGGGGAGGTTTCGAGCAGTACTTC. This codes for CASSPTGGGFEQYF.